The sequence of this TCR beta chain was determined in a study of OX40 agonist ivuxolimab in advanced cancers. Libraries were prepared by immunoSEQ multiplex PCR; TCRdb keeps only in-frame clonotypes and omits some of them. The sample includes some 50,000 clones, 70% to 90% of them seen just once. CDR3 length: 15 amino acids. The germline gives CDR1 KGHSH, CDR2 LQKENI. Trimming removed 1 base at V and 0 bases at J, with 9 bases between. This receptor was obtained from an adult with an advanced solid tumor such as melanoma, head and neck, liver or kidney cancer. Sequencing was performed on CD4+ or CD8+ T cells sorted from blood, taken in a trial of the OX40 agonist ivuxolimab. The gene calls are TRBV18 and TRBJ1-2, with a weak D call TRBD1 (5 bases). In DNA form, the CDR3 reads TGTGCCAGCTCACCACAGAGGGGTACTAACTATGGCTACACCTTC. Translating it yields CASSPQRGTNYGYTF.